These 20 T cell receptor beta chains were sequenced from one sample in a study of T cell repertoires and HLA-DP antigens. Using immunoSEQ multiplex PCR, the repertoire was profiled, and TCRdb retains in-frame clones only, with some absent. The sample records roughly 110,000 clones, more than 85% being singletons. No antigen has been assigned to these receptors. Sample: CD4+ T cells from PBMCs. The receptor source for this set is a woman younger than 35 in good health and CMV-seronegative.

The chain couples TRBV28 to TRBJ2-7, with 9 bases lining up with TRBD1. Germline assignment: CDR1 MDHEN and CDR2 SYDVKM. The V and J ends lost 1 base and 6 bases, in that order; junction bases with no gene match: 16. CDR3 length equals 18 residues. CDR3 nucleotide sequence: TGTGCCAGCAGTTTATCAGGGACAGGGTTAAGGGGCGCGAGCGAGCAGTACGTC. It codes for CASSLSGTGLRGASEQYV.

The V call is TRBV19, the J call TRBJ2-5; D is perhaps TRBD2 (6 bases). Germline values: CDR1 LNHDA, CDR2 SQIVND (reference sequence). The V end was cut by 4 bases, the J end by 5 bases, with 14 bases between. This CDR3 has 14 amino acids. The DNA for the CDR3 is TGTGCCAGTAGTAGAGGGGACTTCGGGGAGACCCAGTACTTC. This gives the protein CASSRGDFGETQYF.

The chain is built from TRBV6-5 and TRBJ2-5; D unclear. The V end was cut by 0 bases, the J end by 2 bases, with 7 bases between. Germline CDR1 is MNHEY and CDR2 is SVGAGI. The CDR3 consists of 14 residues. DNA of the CDR3: TGTGCCAGCAGTTACTCGGGGATGCAAGAGACCCAGTACTTC. Its translation: CASSYSGMQETQYF.

The chain is built from TRBV29-1 and TRBJ1-1; 8 bases align to TRBD1. J gave up 0 bases and V 6 bases, and 3 bases lay outside the gene matches. The CDR3 extends over 13 amino acids. Germline lookup yields CDR1 SQVTM and CDR2 ANQGSEA. The CDR3: CSVNRGLNTEAFF. The CDR3 DNA reads as TGCAGCGTCAACAGGGGGTTGAACACTGAAGCTTTCTTT.

This clone was seen a single time. J is TRBJ1-2 and V is TRBV7-2; the match to TRBD1 covers 12 bases. Germline CDR1 SGHTA, CDR2 FQGNSA. The CDR3 has 19 residues. The ends lost 4 bases at V and 2 bases at J; junction bases unmatched: 14. CDR3 bases: TGTGCCAGCAGCTCCGGGACAGGGGGCGCATTGGGAACGAACTATGGCTACACCTTC. Translation: CASSSGTGGALGTNYGYTF.

In the case of this clone: Other DNA sequences in the sample encode the same CDR3. The V and J genes are TRBV9 and TRBJ2-2; 10 nucleotides agree with TRBD1. The V segment lost 1 base and the J segment 4 bases; nucleotides outside the gene matches: 13. The germline V gene has CDR1 SGDLS and CDR2 YYNGEE. The CDR3 covers 19 residues. The CDR3 sequence is CASSVSLLGGQGFTGELFF. The CDR3 nucleotides are TGTGCCAGCAGCGTATCCCTCCTAGGGGGACAGGGGTTCACCGGGGAGCTGTTTTTT.

The chain is built from TRBV6-5 and TRBJ1-1; D remains ambiguous. There are 12 residues in the CDR3. Germline CDR1 MNHEY, CDR2 SVGAGI. V lost 7 bases to trimming and J lost 1 base, with 7 bases between them. DNA of the CDR3: TGTGCCAGCAAGCCTGGGAACACTGAAGCTTTCTTT. Protein sequence: CASKPGNTEAFF.

V gene TRBV4-3 combines with J gene TRBJ1-2; unclear D gene. Germline values: CDR1 LGHNA, CDR2 YSLEER. Trimming stripped 1 base from V and 1 base from J, with 4 bases between. This CDR3 contains 13 residues. The CDR3 is CASSQGDNYGYTF. In nucleotides, the CDR3 is TGCGCCAGCAGCCAAGGGGATAACTATGGCTACACCTTC.

V and J are TRBV5-4 and TRBJ1-6; no clear D gene. Trimming left V 1 base short and J 6 bases short, with 11 bases between. From germline, CDR1 is SGHNT and CDR2 YYREEE (reference sequence). This CDR3 contains 15 residues. The CDR3 here is CASSLILTTNSPLHF. Written as DNA, the CDR3 is TGTGCCAGCAGCTTGATCCTGACCACTAATTCACCCCTCCACTTT.

The CDR3 reads CASSPGLAGGETQYF. CDR3 DNA sequence: TGCGCCAGCAGCCCGGGACTAGCGGGGGGCGAGACCCAGTACTTC. The chain uses TRBV5-1 and TRBJ2-5; 15 bases are a match to TRBD2. CDR1 and CDR2 (germline): SGHRS, YFSETQ. CDR3 size: 15 residues. The V gene end was trimmed by 4 bases and the J gene end by 5 bases; junction bases not matched to a gene: 3.

The chain couples TRBV15 to TRBJ1-5; no definite D call. This CDR3 has 15 amino acids. In germline, CDR1 is LNHNV, CDR2 YYDKDF (reference sequence). V was trimmed by 0 bases and J by 1 base, leaving 7 bases between them. The chain's CDR3 is CATSRDAGSNQPQHF. CDR3 DNA: TGTGCCACCAGCAGAGACGCGGGGAGCAATCAGCCCCAGCATTTT.

The rearrangement links TRBV7-3 to TRBJ2-5; TRBD2 matches 7 bases. The J segment lost 5 bases and the V segment lost 2 bases, leaving 2 bases of the junction unmatched. The CDR3 totals 13 residues. Germline CDR1 reads SGHTA; CDR2 reads FQGTGA. The chain's CDR3 is CASSLGSGETQYF. CDR3 coding DNA: TGTGCCAGCAGCTTAGGTAGCGGGGAGACCCAGTACTTC.

The chain recombines TRBV28 with TRBJ1-3; the D gene is possibly TRBD1 (5 bases). This CDR3 spans 17 amino acids. V was cut by 4 bases and J by 2 bases, with 18 bases left in between. Per the germline V gene, CDR1 is MDHEN and CDR2 is SYDVKM. CDR3 amino acids: CASSSRGLRVPGNTIYF. The DNA of the CDR3 is TGTGCCAGCAGTTCCCGGGGCCTGCGGGTCCCTGGAAACACCATATATTTT. The complete variable domain, with remaining parts taken from reference TRBV28 and TRBJ1-3, reads DVKVTQSSRYLVKRTGEKVFLECVQDMDHENMFWYRQDPGLGLRLIYFSYDVKMKEKGDIPEGYSVSREKKERFSLILESASTNQTSMYLCASSSRGLRVPGNTIYFGEGSWLTVV.

The J gene is TRBJ1-3, the V gene TRBV7-2; D uncertain. V was clipped by 5 bases and J by 2 bases, with 7 bases between them. Germline V CDR1 and CDR2: SGHTA, FQGNSA. This CDR3 region has 13 residues. DNA for the CDR3: TGTGCCAGCAGCCCAACTGCTGGAAACACCATATATTTT. This sequence encodes CASSPTAGNTIYF. Combining the CDR3 with reference TRBV7-2 and TRBJ1-3 gives the whole variable domain GAGVSQSPSNKVTEKGKDVELRCDPISGHTALYWYRQSLGQGLEFLIYFQGNSAPDKSGLPSDRFSAERTGGSVSTLTIQRTQQEDSAVYLCASSPTAGNTIYFGEGSWLTVV.

The rearrangement uses TRBV9 and TRBJ2-1; possible D gene TRBD2, 7 bases. Germline assignment: CDR1 SGDLS and CDR2 YYNGEE. Trimming shortened V by 0 bases and J by 6 bases, and 13 bases separated the two germline ends. The CDR3 has 15 residues. CDR3 loop: CASSVGGGALNEQFF. In DNA form, the CDR3 reads TGTGCCAGCAGCGTAGGAGGGGGGGCCCTCAATGAGCAGTTCTTC.

The gene calls are TRBV27 and TRBJ1-5; unclear D gene. Per the germline V gene, CDR1 is MNHEY and CDR2 is SMNVEV (reference sequence). The CDR3 is 18 amino acids. V was clipped by 5 bases and J by 7 bases, with 27 bases between them. CDR3 in DNA: TGTGCCAGCAGTAAAGGATCCGCCGGGATAGGGTATTGGCAGCCCCAGCATTTT. This codes for CASSKGSAGIGYWQPQHF.

The chain links TRBV5-1 to TRBJ1-1; D not certain. V was trimmed by 1 base and J by 1 base, leaving 8 bases between them. Germline V lookup: CDR1 SGHRS, CDR2 YFSETQ. CDR3 length equals 14 residues. This CDR3 reads CASSLPDRNTEAFF. In DNA, the CDR3 is TGCGCCAGCAGCTTGCCAGATCGGAACACTGAAGCTTTCTTT. The entire variable domain, with the rest obtained from reference TRBV5-1 and TRBJ1-1, is as follows: KAGVTQTPRYLIKTRGQQVTLSCSPISGHRSVSWYQQTPGQGLQFLFEYFSETQRNKGNFPGRFSGRQFSNSRSEMNVSTLELGDSALYLCASSLPDRNTEAFFGQGTRLTVV.

The chain links TRBV28 to TRBJ2-7; a possible D gene is TRBD1 (6 bases). Germline V CDR1 and CDR2: MDHEN, SYDVKM. The CDR3 runs to 14 residues. V lost 4 bases and J 10 bases, leaving 20 bases between the germline ends. CDR3 residues: CASSSWTAVREQYV. CDR3 DNA sequence: TGTGCCAGCAGTTCATGGACAGCGGTACGAGAACAGTACGTC.

The chain is built from TRBV15 and TRBJ2-5, with 11 bases fitting TRBD2. This CDR3 comprises 16 residues. After removal of 0 bases from V and 5 bases from J, the junction contained 5 bases not matched to a gene. Germline CDR1 is LNHNV and CDR2 is YYDKDF (reference sequence). The CDR3 nucleotides read TGTGCCACCAGCAGAGAGATGGCTAGCGGGAGGGAGACCCAGTACTTC. Translating it yields CATSREMASGRETQYF.

The chain is built from TRBV5-4 and TRBJ2-1; 9 bases fit TRBD2. Germline V gene data show CDR1 as SGHNT and CDR2 as YYREEE (reference sequence). CDR3 length: 15 amino acids. Trimming cost V 5 bases and J 4 bases; bases outside gene matches: 7. The CDR3 reads CASSSSAGGYNEQFF. CDR3 nucleotides: TGTGCCAGCAGTTCTTCAGCGGGGGGTTACAATGAGCAGTTCTTC. Looking up the rest from reference TRBV5-4 and TRBJ2-1 gives the full variable domain: ETGVTQSPTHLIKTRGQQVTLRCSSQSGHNTVSWYQQALGQGPQFIFQYYREEENGRGNFPPRFSGLQFPNYSSELNVNALELDDSALYLCASSSSAGGYNEQFFGPGTRLTVL.